This note documents a single T cell receptor beta chain sequence. The antigen is not known. The sample originates from a study of T cell responses to AZD1222 COVID-19 vaccine. The study's findings and limits: White British people made up most donors, females outnumbered males, and clonal diversity was possibly underestimated. The study sampled repertoires only after the peak T cell response.

V was clipped by 7 bases and J by 5 bases; unmatched bases: 9. CDR1 is MNHEY and CDR2 is SVGAGI in the germline V gene. CDR3 length: 14 residues. Clones were read by immunoSEQ multiplex PCR, and TCRdb kept only the in-frame ones, dropping some. The table shows more than 85,000 clones, with around nine tenths occurring only once. This TCR derives from an adult in good health. The gene calls are TRBV6-5 and TRBJ1-2; 8 bases agree with TRBD1. Sequenced here: peripheral blood, sampled on day 0 of AZD1222 vaccination. The CDR3, as DNA: TGTGCCAGCAAACAGACAGGGGAGAGGTATGGCTACACCTTC. Its protein product is CASKQTGERYGYTF.